Included here is one T cell receptor (beta chain) sequence, with context. What it recognizes is unknown. Adult donors, all healthy and HIV-negative, had no recent acute infections or vaccinations. This specimen belongs to a study of shared clonotypes between healthy human individuals. Study-level points and caveats: Clonotypes that were shared across four donors made up around 4.6% of naive CD4 clonotypes. Sampling was confined to blood; repertoires within tissues likely differ.

Deep-level running was used for the assay. Generated by immunoSEQ multiplex PCR, the TCRdb table keeps only in-frame clones and is missing some. The sample holds about 730,000 clones, roughly two thirds seen once. The CDR3 contains 13 residues. J lost 5 bases, V lost 3 bases, and 0 bases had no gene match. Germline CDR1 is SGHTA and CDR2 is FQGNSA. The source of this sequence is a woman under 40 in good health. This chain uses TRBV7-2 with TRBJ2-5; 10 bases agree with TRBD1. What was sequenced was memory CD4+ T cells sorted from blood. The subset is: CD45RA-negative fraction. The DNA of the CDR3 is TGTGCCAGCAGCTTGGGACAGGGGGAGACCCAGTACTTC. This translates into CASSLGQGETQYF.